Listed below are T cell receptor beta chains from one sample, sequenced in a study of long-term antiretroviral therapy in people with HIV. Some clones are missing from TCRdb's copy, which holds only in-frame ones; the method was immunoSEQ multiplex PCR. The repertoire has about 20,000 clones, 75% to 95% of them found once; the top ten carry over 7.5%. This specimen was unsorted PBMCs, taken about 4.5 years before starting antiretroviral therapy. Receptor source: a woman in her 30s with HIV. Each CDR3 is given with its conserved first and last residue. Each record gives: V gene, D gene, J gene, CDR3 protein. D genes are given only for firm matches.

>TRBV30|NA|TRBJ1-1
CAWRGGQSEAFF
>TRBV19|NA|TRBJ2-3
CASSIRSYSTDTQYF
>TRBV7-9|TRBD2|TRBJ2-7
CASSPSSGGSYEQYF
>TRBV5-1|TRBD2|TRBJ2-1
CASSPTSGGAYEQFF
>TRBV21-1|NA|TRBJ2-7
CASSKAGRAYEQYF
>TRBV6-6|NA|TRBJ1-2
CASSYSRRGANYGYTF
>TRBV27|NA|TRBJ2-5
CASSRQEKGETQYF
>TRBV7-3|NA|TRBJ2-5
CASSYQDQETQYF
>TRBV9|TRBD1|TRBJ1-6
CASSVTGGQGSPLHF
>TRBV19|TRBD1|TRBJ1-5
CASSPTGGSNQPQHF
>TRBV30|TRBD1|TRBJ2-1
CAWRLRGGRDNEQFF
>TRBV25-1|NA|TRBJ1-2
CASSVNQGFGGYTF
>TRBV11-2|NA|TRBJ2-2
CASSSDRHGELFF
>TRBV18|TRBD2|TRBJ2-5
CASSPRLAGTAETQYF
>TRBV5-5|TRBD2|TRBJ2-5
CASSLVLAGEETQYF
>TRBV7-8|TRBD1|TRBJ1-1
CASSLQGAGTEAFF
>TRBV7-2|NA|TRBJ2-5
CASSVQETQYF
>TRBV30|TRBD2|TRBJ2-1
CAWSPGGAGGNEQFF
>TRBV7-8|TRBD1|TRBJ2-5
CASSTGGSQETQYF
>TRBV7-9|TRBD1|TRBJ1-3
CASSFTGTAFSGNTIYF
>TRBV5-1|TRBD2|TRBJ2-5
CASSPVVAGGKETQYF
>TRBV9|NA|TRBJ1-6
CASSVGRGAGSPLHF
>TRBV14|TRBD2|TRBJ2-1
CASSQEGLVGNEQFF
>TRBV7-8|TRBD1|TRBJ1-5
CASSLQGAYGNQPQHF
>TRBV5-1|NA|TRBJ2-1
CASSPGTNYNEQFF
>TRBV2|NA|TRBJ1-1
CADRTHTEAFF
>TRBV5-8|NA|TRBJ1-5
CASSDRISNQPQHF
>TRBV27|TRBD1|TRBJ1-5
CASSNDREGNQPQHF
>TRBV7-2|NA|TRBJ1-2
CASSLGGVDYGYTF
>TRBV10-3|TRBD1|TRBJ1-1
CAISDRFAQPRGTEAFF
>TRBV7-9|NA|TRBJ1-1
CASSLTIGAEAFF
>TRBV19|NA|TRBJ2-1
CASSIDLGQSSYNEQFF
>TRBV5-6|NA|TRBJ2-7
CASSPKGLFSYEQYF
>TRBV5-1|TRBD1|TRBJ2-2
CASSPRTGPTTGELFF
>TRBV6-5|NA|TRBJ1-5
CASSRGGVRQPQHF
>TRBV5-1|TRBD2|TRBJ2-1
CASSLVSLAGPNNEQFF
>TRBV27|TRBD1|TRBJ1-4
CASRRQGTGEKLFF
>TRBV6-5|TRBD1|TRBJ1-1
CASKTGGLNTEAFF
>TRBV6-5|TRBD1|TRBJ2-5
CASKPGQGVQETQYF
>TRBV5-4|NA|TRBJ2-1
CASSLDGSSYNEQFF
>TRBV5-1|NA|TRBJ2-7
CASSLPATGSYEQYF
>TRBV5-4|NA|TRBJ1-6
CASSLDRTNSPLHF
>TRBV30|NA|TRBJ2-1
CAWLDTTYNEQFF
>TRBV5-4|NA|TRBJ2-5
CASSSRVGAGETQYF
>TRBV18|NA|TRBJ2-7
CASSPRQATSYEQYF
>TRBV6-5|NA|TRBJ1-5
CASSYSYSNQPQHF
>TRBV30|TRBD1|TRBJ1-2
CAWSQQGAEGYTF
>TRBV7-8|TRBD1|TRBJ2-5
CASSPEGAQKTQYF
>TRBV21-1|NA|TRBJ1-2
CASSKSKNRGSHYGYTF
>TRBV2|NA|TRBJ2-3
CASSSGADTQYF
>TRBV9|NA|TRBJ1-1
CASSVDGGSEAFF
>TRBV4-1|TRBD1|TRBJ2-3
CASSPLGTGRSTDTQYF
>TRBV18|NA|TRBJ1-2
CASSPPAVGYGYTF
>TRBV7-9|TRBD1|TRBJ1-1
CASSFGGTVNTEAFF
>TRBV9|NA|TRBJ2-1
CASSVRPDNNEQFF